Shown below are 28 T cell receptor beta chains from a single sample sequenced in a study of a mutant IDH1 vaccine in newly diagnosed glioma. For these TCRs, the target antigens are not known. Stated time point: week 5, during vaccination. In the vaccine, a single dose held 300 ug of the mutant IDH1 20-mer peptide, along with topical imiquimod. Libraries were prepared by immunoSEQ multiplex PCR; TCRdb keeps only in-frame clonotypes and omits some of them. The sample lists 39,000 or so clones; around 78% were seen once. Sequenced material: PBMCs, taken from a glioma patient whose treatment included an IDH1 peptide vaccine. The receptor source for this set is a man aged 40-55 years with glioma.

CDR3 sequence: CASSTLRVSDGYTF. CDR3 DNA sequence: TGTGCCAGTAGTACCCTCAGGGTATCCGATGGCTACACCTTC. The chain combines TRBV19 with TRBJ1-2, with D perhaps TRBD1 (5 bases). Germline-derived CDR1 and CDR2 are LNHDA and SQIVND (reference sequence). The CDR3 covers 14 residues. With 4 bases removed from V and 6 bases from J, the gap between germline ends came to 15 bases.

J is TRBJ1-2 and V is TRBV7-8, with a possible D match to TRBD1 (5 bases). Trimming pared 0 bases from V and 4 bases from J, leaving 12 bases between. This CDR3 is 15 amino acids long. Germline V gene lookup returns CDR1 SGHVS and CDR2 FQNEAQ. In nucleotides, the CDR3 is TGTGCCAGCAGCTTAGCCCCGGACAAGGGCTATGGCTACACCTTC. Translating it yields CASSLAPDKGYGYTF.

V is TRBV5-6 and J is TRBJ1-1; TRBD1 aligns across 12 bases. Germline trimming cut 4 bases from V and 4 bases from J; bases unmatched to any gene: 14. This CDR3 comprises 18 residues. Germline V CDR1 and CDR2: SGHDT, YYEEEE. DNA of the CDR3: TGTGCCAGCAGCCCCCTTGGGACAGGGGGCGCAAGAAGCACTGAAGCTTTCTTT. Residues: CASSPLGTGGARSTEAFF.

This clone was observed a single time. The chain links TRBV18 to TRBJ1-5; no clear D. Trimming stripped 3 bases from V and 4 bases from J, with 10 bases between. The CDR3 covers 14 residues. Germline CDR1 reads KGHSH; CDR2 reads LQKENI. The CDR3: CASSPNPGNQPQHF. For the CDR3, the DNA is TGTGCCAGCTCACCTAACCCCGGGAATCAGCCCCAGCATTTT.

This sequence joins TRBV14 and TRBJ2-7; D is possibly TRBD1 (6 bases). Deletions cut 0 bases from V and 4 bases from J, with 13 bases between. The CDR3 is 15 residues long. Germline V gives CDR1 SGHDN, CDR2 FVKESK. The CDR3: CASSQDRRQEYEQYF. In DNA, the CDR3 is TGTGCCAGCAGCCAAGATCGGCGACAGGAGTACGAGCAGTACTTC.

This chain joins TRBV5-6 and TRBJ2-5; D call uncertain. Per germline, CDR1 SGHDT and CDR2 YYEEEE. The CDR3 contains 13 residues. The V gene lost 0 bases and the J gene lost 3 bases, with 6 bases spanning the gap. The CDR3 protein is CASSLAGKETQYF. The DNA of the CDR3 is TGTGCCAGCAGCTTGGCAGGTAAAGAGACCCAGTACTTC.

The chain joins TRBV18 to TRBJ2-5; TRBD2 matches 13 bases. Germline values: CDR1 KGHSH, CDR2 LQKENI. V lost 3 bases to trimming and J lost 4 bases; unmatched junction nucleotides: 5. The CDR3 is 16 residues long. CDR3 nucleotide sequence: TGTGCCAGCTCACCCCCGACTAGCGGGGGGCTAGAGACCCAGTACTTC. Amino acids: CASSPPTSGGLETQYF.

The J gene is TRBJ2-3, the V gene TRBV5-6; 7 bases line up with TRBD1. This CDR3 is 15 amino acids long. The V gene's germline CDR1 is SGHDT and CDR2 YYEEEE. The ends lost 1 base at V and 2 bases at J; junction bases unmatched: 4. The CDR3 DNA reads as TGTGCCAGCAGCTTGAGGACAGGAGCCACAGATACGCAGTATTTT. Its protein product is CASSLRTGATDTQYF. Variable domain in full (rest from reference TRBV5-6 and TRBJ2-3): DAGVTQSPTHLIKTRGQQVTLRCSPKSGHDTVSWYQQALGQGPQFIFQYYEEEERQRGNFPDRFSGHQFPNYSSELNVNALLLGDSALYLCASSLRTGATDTQYFGPGTRLTVL.

Here the CDR3 reads CSAQGGHGYTF. As DNA, the CDR3 is TGCAGTGCCCAAGGGGGCCACGGCTACACCTTC. This sequence joins TRBV20-1 and TRBJ1-2; 7 bases map to TRBD1. V shed 6 bases, J shed 8 bases, and the junction held 6 bases outside the gene matches. Germline V gene lookup returns CDR1 DFQATT and CDR2 SNEGSKA (reference sequence). The CDR3 is made up of 11 amino acids.

A remark on this clone: One end of the junction does not line up with germline, which may come from a read error. Other DNA sequences within the sample encode an identical CDR3. The rearrangement links TRBV7-9 to TRBJ2-7, with 8 bases identical to TRBD1. CDR3 length: 15 amino acids. Germline CDR1 reads SEHNR; CDR2 reads FQNEAQ (reference sequence). DNA of the CDR3: TGTGCTAGCAGCTTAACTCAGGGGGCGGATTACGAGCAGTACTTC. Its protein product is CASSLTQGADYEQYF.

This chain uses TRBV5-6 with TRBJ1-1, with D uncertain. Germline V gene sequence: CDR1 SGHDT, CDR2 YYEEEE. The CDR3 is 12 amino acids. Trimming left V 2 bases short and J 7 bases short, with 9 bases between. The DNA of the CDR3 is TGTGCCAGCAGCTTTTCCGGGATTGAAGCTTTCTTT. Its protein is CASSFSGIEAFF.

V and J are TRBV5-1 and TRBJ1-1; D is perhaps TRBD1 (5 bases). The CDR3 has 17 amino acids. The V gene lost 3 bases and the J gene lost 0 bases, with 18 bases spanning the gap. CDR1 and CDR2 (germline): SGHRS, YFSETQ. The CDR3 protein is CASSWGRVLNMNTEAFF. In DNA, the CDR3 is TGCGCCAGCAGCTGGGGCAGGGTGCTTAACATGAACACTGAAGCTTTCTTT.

This chain joins TRBV30 and TRBJ1-5; 7 bases fit TRBD1. Germline CDR1 and CDR2: GTSNPN and SVGIG (reference sequence). V shed 1 base, J shed 11 bases, and the junction held 11 bases outside the gene matches. This CDR3 contains 14 residues. As DNA, the CDR3 is TGTGCCTGGAGTGGACAGGGTACCGGGGGGACCCAGCATTTT. It codes for CAWSGQGTGGTQHF.

This chain links TRBV4-1 with TRBJ1-4; the D is unclear. CDR3 length equals 16 residues. V shed 1 base and J shed 0 bases, with 9 bases lying between them. Germline V gene sequence: CDR1 MGHRA, CDR2 YSYEKL. CDR3 in amino acids: CASSQGAIATNEKLFF. CDR3 nucleotides: TGCGCCAGCAGCCAAGGCGCGATTGCAACTAATGAAAAACTGTTTTTT.

This clone has only one observation. This sequence joins TRBV6-5 and TRBJ2-6; tentative D call: TRBD2 (5 bases). The CDR3 loop spans 12 amino acids. From germline, CDR1 is MNHEY and CDR2 SVGAGI. The V gene lost 8 bases and the J gene lost 4 bases, with 6 bases spanning the gap. In DNA form, the CDR3 reads TGTGCCAGCGGAGGAGGGGCCAACGTCCTGACTTTC. It yields the protein CASGGGANVLTF.

This rearrangement joins TRBV5-4 to TRBJ2-3; D is unresolved. Germline V gives CDR1 SGHNT, CDR2 YYREEE (reference sequence). The germline V and J ends were trimmed by 0 bases and 0 bases, with 5 bases remaining between them. This CDR3 spans 14 amino acids. The CDR3 sequence: CASSLDISTDTQYF. The CDR3 bases are TGTGCCAGCAGCTTGGATATTAGCACAGATACGCAGTATTTT.

The rearrangement joins TRBV18 to TRBJ2-5; TRBD1 agrees at 9 bases. The CDR3 loop spans 21 amino acids. The J segment lost 1 base and the V segment lost 4 bases, leaving 22 bases of the junction unmatched. Germline V lookup: CDR1 KGHSH, CDR2 LQKENI. Written as DNA, the CDR3 is TGTGCCAGCTCACTCACCCCCGGGACAGGGCTTCTAGTTGTGATCCAAGAGACCCAGTACTTC. Protein: CASSLTPGTGLLVVIQETQYF. Full variable domain (outside the CDR3, taken from reference TRBV18 and TRBJ2-5): NAGVMQNPRHLVRRRGQEARLRCSPMKGHSHVYWYRQLPEEGLKFMVYLQKENIIDESGMPKERFSAEFPKEGPSILRIQQVVRGDSAAYFCASSLTPGTGLLVVIQETQYFGPGTRLLVL.

V and J are TRBV6-1 and TRBJ1-5; TRBD1 matches at 9 bases. Trimming cost V 6 bases and J 7 bases; bases outside gene matches: 7. The CDR3 loop spans 14 amino acids. CDR1 is MNHNS, CDR2 SASEGT, per germline. CDR3: CASRGQGSSQPQHF. In DNA, the CDR3 is TGTGCCAGCAGGGGACAGGGATCTTCCCAGCCCCAGCATTTT.

The chain carries TRBV27 and TRBJ1-2; the D gene is possibly TRBD1 (5 bases). V lost 5 bases and J lost 4, with 17 bases in between. Germline-derived CDR1 and CDR2 are MNHEY and SMNVEV (reference sequence). The CDR3 sequence is 15 residues long. Here the CDR3 DNA reads TGTGCCAGCAGTCCAAAGGATGGGGGGGGCTATGGCTACACCTTC. Translation: CASSPKDGGGYGYTF.

This clone was detected only a few times. The chain combines TRBV19 with TRBJ1-5, with D uncertain. Germline CDR1 and CDR2: LNHDA and SQIVND (reference sequence). This CDR3 contains 14 residues. Trimming left V 5 bases short and J 5 bases short, with 13 bases between. The CDR3 sequence is CASSQKGGHQPQHF. DNA of the CDR3: TGTGCCAGTAGTCAAAAGGGAGGGCATCAGCCCCAGCATTTT.

This clone was seen a few times. This chain joins TRBV27 and TRBJ2-2; the match to TRBD1 covers 10 bases. Germline V gene data show CDR1 as MNHEY and CDR2 as SMNVEV (reference sequence). Germline trimming cut 5 bases from V and 5 bases from J; bases unmatched to any gene: 14. CDR3 length: 18 residues. CDR3 amino acids: CASSPYPRTGGRTGELFF. The CDR3 DNA reads as TGTGCCAGCAGTCCCTACCCCCGGACAGGGGGTAGGACCGGGGAGCTGTTTTTT.

The chain carries TRBV29-1 and TRBJ2-1; perhaps TRBD2 as D (5 bases). The CDR3 loop spans 13 amino acids. Trimming removed 5 bases at V and 9 bases at J, with 17 bases between. Germline V gene lookup returns CDR1 SQVTM and CDR2 ANQGSEA. The CDR3 DNA follows: TGCAGCGTTAAGGGAGTATATCTCAGTGAGCAGTTCTTC. Translated, it gives CSVKGVYLSEQFF.

The chain links TRBV7-9 to TRBJ2-1; D gene uncertain. Germline-derived CDR1 and CDR2 are SEHNR and FQNEAQ (reference sequence). CDR3 length: 12 amino acids. V was trimmed by 1 base and J by 7 bases, leaving 5 bases between them. CDR3 sequence: CASSLGANEQFF. The CDR3, as DNA: TGTGCCAGCAGCTTAGGGGCGAATGAGCAGTTCTTC.

In its sample, this clone was seen once. The rearrangement joins TRBV4-2 to TRBJ2-1; D may be TRBD2 (6 bases). V lost 1 base and J 3 bases, leaving 13 bases between the germline ends. Germline V CDR1 and CDR2: LGHNA, YNFKEQ. The CDR3 totals 16 residues. The CDR3 DNA is TGTGCCAGCAGCCAAGTCCAGCGGGCCGACTACAATGAGCAGTTCTTC. Amino acid sequence: CASSQVQRADYNEQFF.

The chain has TRBV19 and TRBJ1-3; tentative D call: TRBD1 (6 bases). CDR3 length: 16 amino acids. Germline-derived CDR1 and CDR2 are LNHDA and SQIVND (reference sequence). V was trimmed by 5 bases and J by 4 bases, leaving 18 bases between them. CDR3 protein: CASSAGTPGGGNTIYF. The CDR3 DNA reads as TGTGCCAGTAGTGCCGGGACACCCGGGGGAGGAAACACCATATATTTT.

V usage is TRBV4-1 and J usage is TRBJ2-7; possibly TRBD2 for D (7 bases). CDR1 is MGHRA and CDR2 is YSYEKL in the germline V gene. V was cut by 4 bases and J by 3 bases, with 16 bases left in between. CDR3 size: 15 residues. The CDR3, as DNA: TGCGCCAGCAGCCCTCGAACAGGGAGGGACTACGAGCAGTACTTC. Protein sequence: CASSPRTGRDYEQYF.

The chain joins TRBV11-2 to TRBJ2-2; TRBD1 might be the D (7 bases). This CDR3 spans 16 amino acids. CDR1 SGHAT and CDR2 FQNNGV come from the germline V gene. V lost 2 bases, J lost 5 bases, and 15 bases lay in between. This CDR3 is CASSLQTGEVTGELFF. In DNA form, the CDR3 reads TGTGCCAGCAGCTTACAAACAGGGGAGGTAACCGGGGAGCTGTTTTTT.

Here the CDR3 DNA reads TGTGCCAGCAGTGCCCATCGGGACTCCGAGCAGTACTTC. It codes for CASSAHRDSEQYF. V is TRBV6-1 and J is TRBJ2-7, with D possibly matching TRBD2 (6 bases). The ends were cut back, 4 bases at V and 6 bases at J, with 13 bases in the middle. The CDR3 sequence is 13 residues long. CDR1 and CDR2 from the germline V gene are MNHNS and SASEGT.